Sequencing of this T cell receptor beta chain was carried out in a study of T cell responses to AZD1222 COVID-19 vaccine. Study-wide points: In a largely white British group with more females than males, clonal diversity was possibly underestimated. Unmutated variant regions reportedly attract nearly half of all spike-specific TCRs.

A note on this clone: Its antigen is not known.

Sequenced by immunoSEQ multiplex PCR; TCRdb stores in-frame clones only, minus some. Of fewer than 45,000 clones listed, 75% to 85% are singletons. The sample here was peripheral blood, taken on day 0 of AZD1222 vaccination. The TCR was taken from an adult in good health.

In DNA, the CDR3 is TGCGCCAGCTTTGGACAGGGGGTTTACGAGCAGTACTTC. It translates to CASFGQGVYEQYF. The V call is TRBV5-1, the J call TRBJ2-7; 10 positions match TRBD1. The trim removed 7 bases at V and 4 bases at J, leaving 5 bases unmatched. CDR1 and CDR2 from the germline V gene are SGHRS and YFSETQ. The CDR3 contains 13 residues. The variable domain in full, with the rest retrieved from reference TRBV5-1 and TRBJ2-7, is KAGVTQTPRYLIKTRGQQVTLSCSPISGHRSVSWYQQTPGQGLQFLFEYFSETQRNKGNFPGRFSGRQFSNSRSEMNVSTLELGDSALYLCASFGQGVYEQYFGPGTRLTVT.